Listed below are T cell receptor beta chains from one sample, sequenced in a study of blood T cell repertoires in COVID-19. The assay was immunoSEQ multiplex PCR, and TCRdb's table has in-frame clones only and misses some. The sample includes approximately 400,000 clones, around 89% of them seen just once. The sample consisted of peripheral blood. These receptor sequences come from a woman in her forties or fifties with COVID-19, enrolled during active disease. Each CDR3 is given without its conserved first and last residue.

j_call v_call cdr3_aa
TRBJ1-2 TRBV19 ASSLTGNYGYT
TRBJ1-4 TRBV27 ASSLGRTNEKLF
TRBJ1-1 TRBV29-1 SAPSAGNTEAF
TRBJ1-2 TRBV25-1 ASSDPQGAYGYT
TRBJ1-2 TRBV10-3 AITGGGDGYT
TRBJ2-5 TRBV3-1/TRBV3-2 ASSQGLSGGARETQY
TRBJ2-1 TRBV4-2 ASSHRFTPGGEDEQF
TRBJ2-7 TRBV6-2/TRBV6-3 ASSPSYEQY
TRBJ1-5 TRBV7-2 ASSLKGQGQPQH
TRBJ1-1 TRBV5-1 ASSFGQGIEAF
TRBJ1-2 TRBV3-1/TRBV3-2 ASSQDQGLGGYT
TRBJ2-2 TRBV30 AWSVPQGTANTGELF
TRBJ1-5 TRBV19 ASAGQGGQPQH
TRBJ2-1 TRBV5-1 ASSFHRGKEQF
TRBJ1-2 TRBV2 ASIGTGAGYT
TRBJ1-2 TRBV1 TSSPLTSDRSNYGYT
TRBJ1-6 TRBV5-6 ASSLNRGTYNSPLH